The clone carrying this T cell receptor (beta chain) was seen more than once but under ten times. Its antigen is unknown. Germline values: CDR1 LNHDA, CDR2 SQIVND (reference sequence). Deletions cut 5 bases from V and 2 bases from J, with 11 bases between. CDR3 length equals 14 residues. The data were taken from a study of cytomegalovirus exposure and HLA in healthy donors. PCR used 60 Vbeta primers and 13 Jbeta primers. The table came from immunoSEQ multiplex PCR; TCRdb's copy has only in-frame clones and leaves some out. The sample holds roughly 190,000 clones, about four fifths seen once. Points from the study as a whole: Being productive about 87% or about 30% of the time was typical of most TCR beta V segments in an earlier analysis. TCR beta chain V- and J-gene trimming was linked, in a later analysis, to a missense variant in DCLRE1C.

This sequence originates from a woman aged 45 to 65 in good health and CMV-seropositive. The gene calls are TRBV19 and TRBJ2-3; TRBD1 might be the D (7 bases). Specimen: PBMCs. The CDR3 region has the DNA TGTGCCAGTAGTGGCAGGGGGGACACAGATACGCAGTATTTT. This encodes CASSGRGDTDTQYF.